Described below is a single T cell receptor (beta chain) sequence and its context. No antigen is known for it. The protocol was immunoSEQ multiplex PCR, while the TCRdb copy is restricted to in-frame clones and leaves out a portion. The sample includes about 490,000 clones, 70% to 85% seen only once; the top ten take around 12%. The source of the sample is a study of shared clonotypes between healthy human individuals. The CDR3 covers 13 residues. Germline-derived CDR1 and CDR2 are MDHEN and SYDVKM. V dropped 8 bases and J dropped 4; count of bases not matched to a gene: 7. Broader study findings: Measured sharing among donors was expected to vary with sequencing depth.

Sequencing was carried out using PBMCs. The receptor was isolated from a woman in her thirties or forties in good health. Some clones in this sample may be carry-over from other donors' samples. The chain is built from TRBV28 and TRBJ1-1; 7 positions agree with TRBD1. The CDR3 region has the DNA TGTGCCAGCCTTAAGACAGGGCTCACTGAAGCTTTCTTT. Protein product: CASLKTGLTEAFF.